These 22 T cell receptor beta chains were all obtained from the same sample, sequenced in a study of T cells after somatic rescue of genetic block. Some clones are missing from TCRdb's copy, which holds only in-frame ones; the method was immunoSEQ multiplex PCR. Of about 67,000 clones listed, around 90% are singletons. Sequencing input: peripheral blood mononuclear cells (PBMCs). These receptors were taken from a man between 40 and 49 years old.

The chain is built from TRBV19 and TRBJ2-7, with TRBD1 matching 8 bases. Germline V gives CDR1 LNHDA, CDR2 SQIVND (reference sequence). The CDR3 is 13 amino acids. After removal of 6 bases from V and 2 bases from J, the junction contained 3 bases not matched to a gene. CDR3 residues: CASSQTGAYEQYF. CDR3 DNA sequence: TGTGCCAGTAGCCAGACAGGGGCCTACGAGCAGTACTTC.

The rearrangement uses TRBV5-1 and TRBJ2-7, with D possibly called TRBD1 or TRBD2 (7 bases each). Trimming took off 3 bases at V and 5 bases at J, with 21 bases between the two ends. The CDR3 contains 16 residues. Per germline, CDR1 SGHRS and CDR2 YFSETQ. DNA for the CDR3: TGCGCCAGCAGCTCCTCGGCAGGGGGGGGGACCCACGAGCAGTACTTC. Its protein product is CASSSSAGGGTHEQYF.

The chain carries TRBV19 and TRBJ1-2; D call uncertain. V was pared by 6 bases and J by 3 bases, with 20 bases between. The CDR3 loop spans 16 amino acids. CDR1 is LNHDA and CDR2 is SQIVND in the germline V gene (reference sequence). CDR3 DNA: TGTGCCAGTAGCCCCAGGATGGCCCAAGGTTACTATGGCTACACCTTC. As protein: CASSPRMAQGYYGYTF.

V is TRBV6-1 and J is TRBJ1-2; no clear D gene. V was pared by 7 bases and J by 14 bases, with 23 bases between. The CDR3 consists of 13 residues. Per the germline V gene, CDR1 is MNHNS and CDR2 is SASEGT. CDR3 nucleotides: TGTGCCAGCATTTGGTCCGGGTCGTCAGTCTGGACCTTC. Its translation is CASIWSGSSVWTF.

The chain couples TRBV10-1 to TRBJ1-3, with D uncertain. This CDR3 contains 14 residues. Germline assignment: CDR1 WNHNN and CDR2 SYGVQD (reference sequence). Deletions cut 3 bases from V and 2 bases from J, with 8 bases between. CDR3 nucleotide sequence: TGCGCCAGCAGTGAAGGGAGGGCTGGAAACACCATATATTTT. It encodes CASSEGRAGNTIYF.

The chain has TRBV7-9 and TRBJ2-3, with 10 positions matching TRBD1. The V and J ends lost 4 bases and 2 bases, in that order; junction bases with no gene match: 9. From germline, CDR1 is SEHNR and CDR2 FQNEAQ (reference sequence). The CDR3 spans 17 residues. CDR3 amino acids: CASSSPRGQGNTDTQYF. CDR3 DNA sequence: TGTGCCAGCAGCTCCCCCAGGGGACAGGGGAACACAGATACGCAGTATTTT.

This clone came up a few times. The chain is built from TRBV9 and TRBJ1-1, with D perhaps TRBD1 (6 bases). The CDR3 runs to 14 residues. CDR1 is SGDLS and CDR2 is YYNGEE in the germline V gene. V was trimmed by 0 bases and J by 2 bases, leaving 8 bases between them. The CDR3 region is CASSVVQGNTEAFF. The DNA of the CDR3 is TGTGCCAGCAGCGTAGTACAGGGCAACACTGAAGCTTTCTTT.

The chain couples TRBV4-1 to TRBJ1-1; D ambiguous. The germline V gene has CDR1 MGHRA and CDR2 YSYEKL. Trimming took 3 bases from V and 3 from J, leaving 20 bases between them. The CDR3 has 17 residues. Written as DNA, the CDR3 is TGCGCCAGCAGCCAGTTCGATCCGGGATCCTCTTACACTGAAGCTTTCTTT. This gives the protein CASSQFDPGSSYTEAFF.

This clone has a single count. The genes are TRBV7-8 and TRBJ1-1; the match to TRBD1 covers 7 bases. The J segment lost 4 bases and the V segment lost 5 bases, leaving 13 bases of the junction unmatched. The CDR3 covers 16 residues. Germline CDR1 reads SGHVS; CDR2 reads FQNEAQ. CDR3 protein: CASSRFGQDRGTEAFF. The DNA for the CDR3 is TGTGCCAGCAGCCGATTCGGACAGGACCGGGGCACTGAAGCTTTCTTT.

The V and J genes are TRBV6-1 and TRBJ2-7; possible D gene TRBD2, 7 bases. Germline CDR1 is MNHNS and CDR2 is SASEGT. This CDR3 comprises 13 residues. With 6 bases removed from V and 2 bases from J, the gap between germline ends came to 11 bases. The DNA of the CDR3 is TGTGCCAGCAGGGAGGGGGGGCCCTACGAGCAGTACTTC. This sequence encodes CASREGGPYEQYF.

The chain has TRBV7-9 and TRBJ2-3; D not certain. With 1 base removed from V and 1 base from J, the gap between germline ends came to 6 bases. CDR1 SEHNR and CDR2 FQNEAQ come from the germline V gene (reference sequence). The CDR3 is made up of 14 amino acids. Here the CDR3 reads CASSLGSGTDTQYF. For the CDR3, the DNA is TGTGCCAGCAGCTTAGGGAGTGGCACAGATACGCAGTATTTT.

This chain connects TRBV7-9 to TRBJ1-4; D uncertain. Germline loops: CDR1 SEHNR, CDR2 FQNEAQ (reference sequence). The CDR3 sequence is 15 residues long. The ends were cut back, 6 bases at V and 5 bases at J, with 16 bases in the middle. The CDR3 region is CASSLAGSWNEKLFF. Here the CDR3 DNA reads TGTGCCAGCAGTCTAGCGGGGTCCTGGAATGAAAAACTGTTTTTT.

J is TRBJ2-2 and V is TRBV5-1, with 10 bases lining up with TRBD2. The V gene end was trimmed by 4 bases and the J gene end by 10 bases; junction bases not matched to a gene: 7. The CDR3 spans 14 residues. Germline V gene sequence: CDR1 SGHRS, CDR2 YFSETQ. DNA for the CDR3: TGCGCCAGCAGCATAACTAGCGGGACCCCGGAGCTGTTTTTT. Amino acids: CASSITSGTPELFF.

The chain employs TRBV5-6 and TRBJ1-1, with D possibly being TRBD1 (5 bases). This CDR3 contains 15 residues. Trimming cost V 4 bases and J 3 bases, with 16 bases left between them. From germline, CDR1 is SGHDT and CDR2 YYEEEE. CDR3 bases: TGTGCCAGCAGCATGCTCGGGCAGGGCGACACTGAAGCTTTCTTT. Encoded protein: CASSMLGQGDTEAFF.

The gene calls are TRBV11-2 and TRBJ1-2; D uncertain. The CDR3 loop spans 13 amino acids. V gave up 3 bases and J gave up 8 bases, with 13 bases separating them. In germline, CDR1 is SGHAT, CDR2 FQNNGV. CDR3 residues: CASSLGLGGGYTF. CDR3 in DNA: TGTGCCAGCAGCTTGGGGTTAGGAGGGGGCTACACCTTC.

The chain has TRBV27 and TRBJ2-1; tentatively, D is TRBD2 (5 bases). With 6 bases removed from V and 8 bases from J, the gap between germline ends came to 17 bases. The CDR3 extends over 14 amino acids. Germline V gene lookup returns CDR1 MNHEY and CDR2 SMNVEV (reference sequence). The CDR3: CASSAGVGRDEQFF. CDR3 bases: TGTGCCAGCAGCGCCGGGGTAGGCCGCGATGAGCAGTTCTTC.

This chain uses TRBV2 with TRBJ2-3, with TRBD2 matching over 13 bases. Germline assignment: CDR1 SNHLY and CDR2 FYNNEI. The CDR3 totals 14 residues. J gave up 2 bases and V 10 bases, and 3 bases lay outside the gene matches. The CDR3 spells CATGLAGTTDTQYF. Written as DNA, the CDR3 is TGTGCCACGGGACTAGCGGGGACCACAGATACGCAGTATTTT.

The rearrangement joins TRBV18 to TRBJ2-7; 9 bases fit TRBD1. The CDR3 sequence is 14 residues long. After removal of 8 bases from V and 1 base from J, the junction contained 6 bases not matched to a gene. Germline-derived CDR1 and CDR2 are KGHSH and LQKENI. This chain's CDR3 is CASGTGTGSYEQYF. The CDR3 DNA reads TGTGCCAGCGGGACCGGGACAGGGTCCTACGAGCAGTACTTC.

The chain carries TRBV19 and TRBJ2-2, with D hard to call. V lost 6 bases, J lost 6 bases, and 8 bases lay in between. CDR1 and CDR2 from the germline V gene are LNHDA and SQIVND (reference sequence). This CDR3 is 12 amino acids long. CDR3 DNA: TGTGCCAGTAGCTGGATGTCCGGGGAGCTGTTTTTT. The encoded protein is CASSWMSGELFF. Full variable domain (outside the CDR3, taken from reference TRBV19 and TRBJ2-2): DGGITQSPKYLFRKEGQNVTLSCEQNLNHDAMYWYRQDPGQGLRLIYYSQIVNDFQKGDIAEGYSVSREKKESFPLTVTSAQKNPTAFYLCASSWMSGELFFGEGSRLTVL.

The DNA for the CDR3 is TGTGCCAGCAGAGGACAGGGGACGAACACCGGGGAGCTGTTTTTT. Protein product: CASRGQGTNTGELFF. The rearrangement joins TRBV7-9 to TRBJ2-2; 9 positions match TRBD1. Germline loops: CDR1 SEHNR, CDR2 FQNEAQ (reference sequence). This CDR3 has 15 residues. Trimming removed 6 bases from V and 0 bases from J; junction bases left unmatched: 2.

V usage is TRBV4-2 and J usage is TRBJ2-7, with 9 positions matching TRBD2. Germline V CDR1 and CDR2: LGHNA, YNFKEQ. The V gene end was trimmed by 1 base and the J gene end by 1 base; junction bases not matched to a gene: 14. This CDR3 has 19 residues. The CDR3 DNA follows: TGTGCCAGCAGCCAAGTCGCGGGCCAGGCGGGAGGGCCTTCCTACGAGCAGTACTTC. It specifies CASSQVAGQAGGPSYEQYF.

The chain carries TRBV29-1 and TRBJ2-5, with 7 bases aligning to TRBD1. V lost 7 bases and J lost 1; bases outside the gene matches: 6. The germline gives CDR1 SQVTM, CDR2 ANQGSEA. The CDR3 is 13 amino acids. The CDR3 region has the DNA TGCAGCGCCCGACAGGGCGTCCAAGAGACCCAGTACTTC. Residues: CSARQGVQETQYF.